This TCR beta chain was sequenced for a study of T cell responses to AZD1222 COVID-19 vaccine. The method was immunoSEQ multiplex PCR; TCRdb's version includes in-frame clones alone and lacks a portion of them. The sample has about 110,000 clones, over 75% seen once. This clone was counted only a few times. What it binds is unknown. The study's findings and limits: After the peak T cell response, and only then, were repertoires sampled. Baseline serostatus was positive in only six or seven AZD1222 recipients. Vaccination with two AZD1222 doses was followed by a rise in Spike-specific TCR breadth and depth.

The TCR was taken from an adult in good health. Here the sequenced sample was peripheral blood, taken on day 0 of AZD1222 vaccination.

Written as DNA, the CDR3 is TGCAGCGTTGATTCGGGGGAGTGGGAGACCCAGTACTTC. Translating it yields CSVDSGEWETQYF. V and J are TRBV29-1 and TRBJ2-5, with a weak D call TRBD2 (6 bases). V lost 3 bases to trimming and J lost 5 bases, with 13 bases between them. The CDR3 consists of 13 residues. The V gene's germline CDR1 is SQVTM and CDR2 ANQGSEA.